This TCR beta chain was documented in a study of blood T cell repertoires in COVID-19. Looking at the study overall: Some COVID-19 samples were acute and others convalescent; all came from the United States, Italy and Spain.

Profiled with immunoSEQ multiplex PCR; TCRdb holds only in-frame clones, not every one. The sample has 150,000 or so clones, 81% seen once. About this clone: This CDR3 is also generated by other DNA sequences in the sample.

Germline V gene data show CDR1 as LGHDT and CDR2 as YNNKEL (reference sequence). This CDR3 is 14 amino acids long. Trimming removed 1 base from V and 5 bases from J; junction bases left unmatched: 4. The rearrangement uses TRBV3-1 (or the pseudogene TRBV3-2) and TRBJ2-5; 7 nucleotides align to TRBD1. Sequencing was carried out using peripheral blood. This sequence was found in a man in his 60s with active or convalescent COVID-19. The CDR3 DNA reads TGTGCCAGCAGCCAAGGGACAGGCAGGGAGACCCAGTACTTC. This sequence encodes CASSQGTGRETQYF.